This T cell receptor (beta chain) was retrieved from a study of circulating CD8 cells and anti-PD-1 response in melanoma. Four subsets defined by PD-1 and/or TIGIT were sorted from live CD3+CD8+TCRalphabeta+ cells. This clonotype is judged medium-sized. Trimming shortened V by 1 base and J by 1 base, and 5 bases separated the two germline ends. The CDR3 is made up of 13 amino acids. Germline V gene data show CDR1 as SGHDT and CDR2 as YYEEEE. Each library started from approximately 15 ng of total RNA using the QIAseq Immune Repertoire TCR panel. TCRdb analysed the reads with MiXCR anew, one entry per CDR3 protein. Among around 1,900 distinct CDR3 sequences listed, approximately 6% were seen once.

The receptor's source is a human donor with melanoma. This chain links TRBV5-6 with TRBJ1-1; D ambiguous. The sample in question was CD8+ T cells from PBMCs, obtained at baseline or after one month of anti-PD-1 therapy (not recorded which). CDR3 DNA sequence: TGTGCCAGCAGCTTGAACAGGAACACTGAAGCTTTCTTT. Its translation: CASSLNRNTEAFF.